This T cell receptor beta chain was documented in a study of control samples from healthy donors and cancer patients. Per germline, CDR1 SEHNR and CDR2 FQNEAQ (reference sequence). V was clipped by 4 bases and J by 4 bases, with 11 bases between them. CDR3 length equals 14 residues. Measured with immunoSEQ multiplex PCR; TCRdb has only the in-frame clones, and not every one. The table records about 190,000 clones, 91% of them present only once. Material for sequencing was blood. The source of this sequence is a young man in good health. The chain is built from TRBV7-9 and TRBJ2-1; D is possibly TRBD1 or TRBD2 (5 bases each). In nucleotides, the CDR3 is TGTGCCAGCAGCTCCGGGGCAGCTTACAATGAGCAGTTCTTC. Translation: CASSSGAAYNEQFF. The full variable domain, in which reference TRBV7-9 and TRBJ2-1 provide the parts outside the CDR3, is DTGVSQNPRHKITKRGQNVTFRCDPISEHNRLYWYRQTLGQGPEFLTYFQNEAQLEKSRLLSDRFSAERPKGSFSTLEIQRTEQGDSAMYLCASSSGAAYNEQFFGPGTRLTVL.